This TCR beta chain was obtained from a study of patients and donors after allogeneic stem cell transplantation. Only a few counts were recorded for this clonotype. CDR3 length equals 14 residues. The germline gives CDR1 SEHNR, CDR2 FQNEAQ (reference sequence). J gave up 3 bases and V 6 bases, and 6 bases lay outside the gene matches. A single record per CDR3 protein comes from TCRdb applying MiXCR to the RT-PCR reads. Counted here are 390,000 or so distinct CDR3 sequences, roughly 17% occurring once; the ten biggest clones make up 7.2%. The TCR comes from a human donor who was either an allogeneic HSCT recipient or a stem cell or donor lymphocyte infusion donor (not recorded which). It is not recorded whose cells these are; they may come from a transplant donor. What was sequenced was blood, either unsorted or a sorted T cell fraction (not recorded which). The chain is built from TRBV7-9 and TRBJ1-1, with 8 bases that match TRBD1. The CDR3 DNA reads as TGTGCCAGCAGAGGGGCAGGGGGCGACACTGAAGCTTTCTTT. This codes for CASRGAGGDTEAFF.